This TCR beta chain appears in the sequencing data of a study of glioma-infiltrating T cells after dendritic cell vaccination. Clones were sequenced by immunoSEQ multiplex PCR, and TCRdb holds only the in-frame ones, with some missing. The sample shows roughly 100,000 clones, roughly 80% of them seen only once. Sequenced material: blood, taken before dendritic cell vaccination. This TCR derives from a human donor with glioblastoma.

CDR3: CASTPRVAGYQETQYF. The CDR3, as DNA: TGCGCCAGCACCCCGAGGGTAGCGGGGTATCAAGAGACCCAGTACTTC. V and J are TRBV4-1 and TRBJ2-5; TRBD2 agrees at 8 bases. This CDR3 is built from 16 residues. V dropped 7 bases and J dropped 2; count of bases not matched to a gene: 12. The germline V gene encodes CDR1 MGHRA and CDR2 YSYEKL.